The T cell receptor beta chain described here comes from a study of blood T cell repertoires in COVID-19 (TCRdb year 2020). Concerning the study at large: The collaborator samples originated in the United States, Italy and Spain and spanned the acute and convalescent phases of COVID-19. The material from the prospective study consisted of cDNA or gDNA derived from T cells, B-cell-depleted T cells, or PBMCs. The dataset comprised deeply sampled blood TCRbeta repertoires from subjects exposed to, actively infected with, or recovered from COVID-19. The repertoires were made available in a free public database intended to serve as a resource for research on the immune response to SARS-CoV-2. The samples were drawn from two sources: the first 160 participants of the ongoing ImmuneRACE study, and fewer than 1,500 subjects contributed by 6 global collaborators. The sample metadata nearly always contained a de-identified subject ID, COVID-19 status, age in years and sex. HLA class I and class II types, where available, came from metadata supplied by the sample provider rather than from assay-based typing. Here is what the overall study found, with its caveats: Clinical and demographic metadata were provided uncurated, with the amount varying by source and participant.

In the prospective study, participants were about 18 to 89 years old, resided in about two dozen geographic areas of the United States, and were enrolled through a virtual design. In the prospective study, participants were assigned to cohorts based on the clinical history participants reported in a screening survey and a study questionnaire. In the prospective study, mobile phlebotomists collected whole blood, serum and a nasopharyngeal or oropharyngeal swab from each participant. Additional blood draws and questionnaires over an approximately two-month period could optionally be provided by prospective study participants. Blood samples from the prospective study were shipped frozen or at room temperature prior to DNA extraction. TCRbeta CDR3 regions were amplified from genomic DNA by means of the immunoSEQ Assay, a bias-controlled multiplex PCR. In the paper's pipeline: The number of nucleated cells in each sample was estimated by amplification of reference gene primers within the assay. Sequence reads were collapsed and filtered to measure the absolute abundance of every unique TCRbeta CDR3 rearrangement. Productive Simpson clonality was computed per sample as the square root of Simpson's diversity index over productive rearrangements. TCRdb limited this immuneACCESS table to in-frame rearrangements with V and J called. A share of clones is missing; checked studies link under half to unresolved V genes, and the rest is unexplained. For V, J and clone size, that table is used; D and trimming come from the DNA. The sample table shows about 480,000 clones, and about 85% are seen once. The ten largest clonotypes hold almost 2% of the sample.

Turning to this clone: It lacks a known antigen. One base away there is no much larger clone; base qualities are not given.

Specimen: PBMCs or T cells enriched from blood (not recorded which). This sequence originates from a woman aged 18-29 years with acute COVID-19.

Here is the DNA: TGTGCCAGCAGCCAAGAGTACTATCCGAACACCGGGGAGCTGTTTTTT. Its product reads: CASSQEYYPNTGELFF. Here the chain combines TRBV14 and TRBJ2-2, with no confident D gene call. Taken from cysteine to phenylalanine, the CDR3 has 16 residues. Left in the record is the CDR3 DNA by itself, 48 bases read in frame from the first base. Trimming at the junction amounts to 0 bases on V and 0 bases on J, and the germline ends lie 8 bases apart. From a lookup of the germline V gene, CDR1 and CDR2 are SGHDN and FVKESK.